Following are 15 T cell receptor beta chains from one sample sequenced in a study of T cells in Graves' hyperthyroidism and ophthalmopathy. The investigators amplified TCR beta CDR3 regions from RNA transcripts. An initial round of RT-PCR targeting the TCR CDR3 relied on the HTBI primer set. TCRdb itself ran the multiplex PCR reads through MiXCR, one entry per CDR3 protein. The profile covers hundreds of thousands of distinct CDR3 sequences, with 15% to 18% appearing a single time and 25% to 35% taken by the ten largest. The sequencing sample was made of blood. The receptor source for this set is a woman in her late teens or twenties with Graves' hyperthyroidism that later progressed to Graves' ophthalmopathy.

This clonotype was counted ten times or more. V and J are TRBV11-3 and TRBJ2-3; no definite D call. The CDR3 runs 12 residues. Trimming pared 5 bases from V and 6 bases from J, leaving 9 bases between. CDR1 is SGHNT and CDR2 is YENEEA in the germline V gene. CDR3 DNA sequence: TGTGCCAGCAGCAAAGGTGGCGATACGCAGTATTTT. As protein: CASSKGGDTQYF.

At least ten counts were recorded for this clonotype. The V and J genes are TRBV28 and TRBJ2-3; D is undetermined. Germline V gives CDR1 MDHEN, CDR2 SYDVKM. This CDR3 has 13 residues. V gave up 2 bases and J gave up 5 bases, with 8 bases separating them. The CDR3 DNA follows: TGTGCCAGCAGTTTAAACATCTTAGATACGCAGTATTTT. Translating gives CASSLNILDTQYF.

As concerns this clonotype: A single base separates this from a much larger clone, so it may be a read error. V and J are TRBV12-3 or TRBV12-4 and TRBJ1-3; tentative D call: TRBD1 (6 bases). Trimming stripped 6 bases from V and 0 bases from J, with 9 bases between. There are 14 residues in the CDR3. In DNA form, the CDR3 reads TGTGCCAGCAGGGGGGCAGGCTCTGGAAACACCATATATTTT. Translated: CASRGAGSGNTIYF.

The J gene is TRBJ2-2, the V gene TRBV24-1; 7 bases agree with TRBD2. This CDR3 is 14 amino acids long. Germline V gene data show CDR1 as KGHDR and CDR2 as SFDVKD. The V and J ends lost 3 bases and 8 bases, in that order; junction bases with no gene match: 5. The CDR3 is CATSDVREIGELFF. CDR3 DNA: TGTGCCACCAGTGATGTGCGGGAGATTGGGGAGCTGTTTTTT.

Only a few counts were recorded for this clonotype. J is TRBJ1-5 and V is TRBV12-3 or TRBV12-4, with a tentative D call TRBD1 (5 bases). Trimming took 2 bases from V and 0 from J, leaving 11 bases between them. CDR3 length: 16 amino acids. CDR3 coding DNA: TGTGCCAGCAGTTTATCTGGTACAGGTAGCAATCAGCCCCAGCATTTT. Translated, it gives CASSLSGTGSNQPQHF.

This clonotype was picked up a small number of times. The chain has TRBV28 and TRBJ1-2; 8 nucleotides line up with TRBD1. CDR1 and CDR2 (germline): MDHEN, SYDVKM. J gave up 3 bases and V 1 base, and 13 bases lay outside the gene matches. The CDR3 is 18 residues long. CDR3 in DNA: TGTGCCAGCAGTTTATCTGGGCGCAGGGGGCCCCCGGACTATGGCTACACCTTC. It yields the protein CASSLSGRRGPPDYGYTF.

Many counts were recorded for this clonotype. V gene TRBV5-4 combines with J gene TRBJ2-1; D gene uncertain. V was clipped by 0 bases and J by 10 bases, with 17 bases between them. The CDR3 totals 15 residues. Germline CDR1 reads SGHNT; CDR2 reads YYREEE (reference sequence). The CDR3 protein is CASSLGPQVRREQFF. In DNA form, the CDR3 reads TGTGCCAGCAGCTTGGGACCGCAGGTGAGGCGGGAGCAGTTCTTC.

This clonotype turned up a few times. The rearrangement links TRBV6-1 to TRBJ2-5, with D unclear. Germline assignment: CDR1 MNHNS and CDR2 SASEGT. V was trimmed by 5 bases and J by 5 bases, leaving 12 bases between them. The CDR3 loop spans 13 amino acids. The CDR3 reads CASSKGNRETQYF. The CDR3 DNA sequence: TGTGCCAGCAGTAAAGGTAACCGGGAGACCCAGTACTTC.

This clonotype was counted a few times. This chain uses TRBV6-5 with TRBJ2-3, with 9 bases identical to TRBD2. Per the germline V gene, CDR1 is MNHEY and CDR2 is SVGAGI. The CDR3 sequence is 15 residues long. The V and J ends lost 2 bases and 0 bases, in that order; junction bases with no gene match: 0. CDR3 protein: CASSYLAGSTDTQYF. The CDR3 region has the DNA TGTGCCAGCAGTTACCTAGCGGGAAGCACAGATACGCAGTATTTT.

In this sample, this clonotype turned up many times. V gene TRBV7-8 combines with J gene TRBJ2-7, with D possibly matching TRBD1 (6 bases). This CDR3 region has 15 residues. Germline-derived CDR1 and CDR2 are SGHVS and FQNEAQ. Trimming pared 1 base from V and 5 bases from J, leaving 15 bases between. The CDR3 nucleotides are TGTGCCAGCAGCTTAGGTTCCCCACAGGGAAACGAGCAGTACTTC. Translating gives CASSLGSPQGNEQYF.

The chain couples TRBV6-5 to TRBJ2-1; D gene ambiguous. The CDR3 length is 11 residues. Trimming removed 1 base from V and 7 bases from J, with 2 bases in between. Germline-derived CDR1 and CDR2 are MNHEY and SVGAGI. The CDR3 region has the DNA TGTGCCAGCAGTTACTGGAATGAGCAGTTCTTC. Translation: CASSYWNEQFF.

This clonotype was detected ten times or more. V is TRBV2 and J is TRBJ1-6; 7 bases match TRBD1. Germline V gene data show CDR1 as SNHLY and CDR2 as FYNNEI. V was clipped by 7 bases and J by 4 bases; unmatched bases: 10. This CDR3 has 16 residues. The CDR3 loop reads CASTRARGHYNSPLHF. In DNA, the CDR3 is TGTGCCAGCACCCGAGCGAGGGGGCATTATAATTCACCCCTCCACTTT.

This clonotype has only one observation. The rearrangement uses TRBV28 and TRBJ2-7; 13 bases agree with TRBD2. The CDR3 covers 19 residues. Germline CDR1 is MDHEN and CDR2 is SYDVKM. J gave up 0 bases and V 5 bases, and 13 bases lay outside the gene matches. CDR3: CASSPNLGTSGVSSYEQYF. Written as DNA, the CDR3 is TGTGCCAGCAGTCCAAACCTAGGGACTAGCGGGGTTAGCTCCTACGAGCAGTACTTC.

This clonotype was counted many times. The genes are TRBV11-2 and TRBJ1-4; possibly TRBD1 for D (5 bases). The V gene's germline CDR1 is SGHAT and CDR2 FQNNGV. The CDR3 is made up of 13 amino acids. The V and J ends lost 5 bases and 5 bases respectively, with 9 bases between them. The CDR3 is CASSTAGNEKLFF. As DNA, the CDR3 is TGTGCCAGCAGCACCGCAGGGAATGAAAAACTGTTTTTT.

Points on this clonotype: Possible read error: a much larger clone is one base away. The genes are TRBV28 and TRBJ1-2, with 11 bases identical to TRBD1. The germline CDR1 and CDR2 sequences are MDHEN and SYDVKM. Germline trimming cut 5 bases from V and 4 bases from J; bases unmatched to any gene: 9. The CDR3 runs to 16 residues. The CDR3 here is CASSEDRGQRGYGYTF. The CDR3 region has the DNA TGTGCCAGCAGTGAGGACAGGGGGCAACGTGGCTATGGCTACACCTTC.